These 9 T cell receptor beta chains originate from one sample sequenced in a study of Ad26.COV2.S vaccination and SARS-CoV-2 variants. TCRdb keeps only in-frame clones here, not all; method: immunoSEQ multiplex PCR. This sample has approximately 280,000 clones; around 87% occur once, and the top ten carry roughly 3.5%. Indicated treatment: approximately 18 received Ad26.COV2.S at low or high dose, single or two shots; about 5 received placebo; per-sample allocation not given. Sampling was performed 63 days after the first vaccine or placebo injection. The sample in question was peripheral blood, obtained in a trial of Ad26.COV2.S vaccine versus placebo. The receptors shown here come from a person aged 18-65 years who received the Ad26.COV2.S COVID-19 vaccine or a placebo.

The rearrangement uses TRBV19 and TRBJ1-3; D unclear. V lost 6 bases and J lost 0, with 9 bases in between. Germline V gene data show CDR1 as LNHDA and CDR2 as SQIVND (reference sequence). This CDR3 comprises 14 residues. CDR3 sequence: CASRATNSGNTIYF. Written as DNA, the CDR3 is TGTGCCAGTAGGGCCACGAACTCTGGAAACACCATATATTTT.

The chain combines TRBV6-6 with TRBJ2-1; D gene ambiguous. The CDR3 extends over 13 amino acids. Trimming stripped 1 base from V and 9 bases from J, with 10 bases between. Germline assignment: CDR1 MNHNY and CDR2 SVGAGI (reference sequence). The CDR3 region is CASSYLKTVEQFF. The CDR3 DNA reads TGTGCCAGCAGTTACTTGAAGACGGTTGAGCAGTTCTTC.

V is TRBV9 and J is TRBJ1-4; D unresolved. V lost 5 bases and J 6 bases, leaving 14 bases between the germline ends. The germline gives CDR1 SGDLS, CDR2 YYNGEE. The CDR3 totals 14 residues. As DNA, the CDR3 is TGTGCCAGCAGAGTCCGGGAAAAGGATGAAAAACTGTTTTTT. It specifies CASRVREKDEKLFF.

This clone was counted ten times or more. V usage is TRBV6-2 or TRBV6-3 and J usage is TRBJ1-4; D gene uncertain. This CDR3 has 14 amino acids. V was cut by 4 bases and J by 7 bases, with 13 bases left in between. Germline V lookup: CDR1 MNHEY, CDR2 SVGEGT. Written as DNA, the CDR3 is TGTGCCAGCAGTTTTTCGGGATTGGGTGAAAAACTGTTTTTT. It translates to CASSFSGLGEKLFF.

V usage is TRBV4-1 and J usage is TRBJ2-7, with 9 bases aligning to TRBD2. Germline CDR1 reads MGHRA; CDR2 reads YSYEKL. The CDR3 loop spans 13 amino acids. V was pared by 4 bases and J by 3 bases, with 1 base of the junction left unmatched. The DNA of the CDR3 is TGCGCCAGCAGCCCGACTAGCGGCTACGAGCAGTACTTC. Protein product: CASSPTSGYEQYF.

The CDR3 loop is CASSLRRELPDTQYF. CDR3 DNA sequence: TGTGCCAGCAGCTTGAGGCGGGAGCTTCCCGATACGCAGTATTTT. This chain connects TRBV5-4 to TRBJ2-3; 7 nucleotides match TRBD2. V trimming: 1 base; J trimming: 6 bases; junction bases outside the gene matches: 8. Germline V gene sequence: CDR1 SGHNT, CDR2 YYREEE (reference sequence). This CDR3 comprises 15 residues.

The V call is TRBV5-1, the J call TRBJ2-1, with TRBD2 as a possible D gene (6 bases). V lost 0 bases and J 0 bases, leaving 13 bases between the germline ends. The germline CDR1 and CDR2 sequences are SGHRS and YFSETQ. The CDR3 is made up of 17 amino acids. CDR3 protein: CASSLAGSGSSYNEQFF. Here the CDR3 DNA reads TGCGCCAGCAGCTTGGCCGGTAGCGGTAGCTCCTACAATGAGCAGTTCTTC.

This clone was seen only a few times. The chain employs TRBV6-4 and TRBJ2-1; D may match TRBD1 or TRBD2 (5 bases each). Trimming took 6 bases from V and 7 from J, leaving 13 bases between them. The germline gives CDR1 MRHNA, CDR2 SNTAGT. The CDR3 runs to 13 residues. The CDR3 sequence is CASSRDERNEQFF. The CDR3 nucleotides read TGTGCCAGCAGCCGGGACGAAAGAAATGAGCAGTTCTTC.

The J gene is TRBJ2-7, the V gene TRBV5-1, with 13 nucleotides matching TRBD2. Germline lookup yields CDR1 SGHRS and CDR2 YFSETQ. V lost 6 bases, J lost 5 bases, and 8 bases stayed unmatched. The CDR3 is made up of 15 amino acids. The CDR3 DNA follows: TGCGCCAGCAAAACTAGCGGGAGGGCCCTGGACGAGCAGTACTTC. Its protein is CASKTSGRALDEQYF. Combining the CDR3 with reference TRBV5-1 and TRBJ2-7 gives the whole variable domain KAGVTQTPRYLIKTRGQQVTLSCSPISGHRSVSWYQQTPGQGLQFLFEYFSETQRNKGNFPGRFSGRQFSNSRSEMNVSTLELGDSALYLCASKTSGRALDEQYFGPGTRLTVT.